This T cell receptor (beta chain) was retrieved from a study of blood T cell repertoires in COVID-19. On the study more broadly: The samples span acute and convalescent COVID-19 from the United States, Italy and Spain. PBMCs, B-cell-depleted T cells, or T cells were the source of the cDNA or gDNA that made up the material.

The V gene lost 6 bases and the J gene lost 1 base, with 12 bases spanning the gap. Germline V CDR1 and CDR2: SNHLY, FYNNEI. This CDR3 has 14 amino acids. How the authors handled the data: Estimation of nucleated cell counts relied on the amplification of reference gene primers. Sequencing used immunoSEQ multiplex PCR; TCRdb keeps in-frame clones, though not all of them. V and J calls and clone size are those listed in that table; D and trimming were worked out from the DNA. The table records fewer than 350,000 clones, approximately 80% of them present only once. The sequenced material came from peripheral blood. V gene TRBV2 combines with J gene TRBJ2-5; D is unresolved. The receptor comes from a woman aged 55-75 years with active or convalescent COVID-19. CDR3 region: CASRPRASQETQYF. CDR3 bases: TGTGCCAGCAGGCCAAGAGCGTCCCAAGAGACCCAGTACTTC.